This TCR beta chain came from a study of shared clonotypes between healthy human individuals. Points from the study as a whole: Sharing across four donors was seen in around 5.1% of naive CD4 clonotypes.

As regards this clone: Its antigen is unidentified.

J was trimmed by 5 bases and V by 8 bases; bases with no gene match: 13. This CDR3 is built from 16 residues. Germline V CDR1 and CDR2: SGHAT, FQNNGV. Method: immunoSEQ multiplex PCR; TCRdb's copy keeps in-frame clones and lacks some. Counted here are under 300,000 clones, 60% to 70% occurring once; the ten biggest clones make up roughly 11%. Partitioning of CD4+ cells yielded a CD45RA+ naive subset and a CD45RA-negative memory subset. This receptor was taken from a man under 40 in good health. This rearrangement joins TRBV11-2 to TRBJ2-1; 9 nucleotides align to TRBD2. The sequenced material came from memory CD4+ T cells sorted from blood. Subset described: CD45RA-negative fraction. The CDR3 sequence: CASGSNLAGENNEQFF. The CDR3 DNA is TGTGCCAGCGGCTCCAACTTAGCGGGAGAAAACAATGAGCAGTTCTTC.